This T cell receptor (beta chain) was retrieved from a study of T cell responses to AZD1222 COVID-19 vaccine. The study, taken as a whole, reports: At baseline, seropositivity was found in only a handful of AZD1222 recipients.

The CDR3 covers 15 residues. Trimming took off 5 bases at V and 4 bases at J, with 18 bases between the two ends. CDR1 SGHRS and CDR2 YFSETQ come from the germline V gene. Assay: immunoSEQ multiplex PCR; the TCRdb copy retains only in-frame clones and omits some. The sample includes some 120,000 clones, approximately 90% of them seen just once. A note on this clone: What it binds is unknown.

The V gene is TRBV5-1, the J gene TRBJ2-5; TRBD1 is a possible D gene (5 bases). This specimen was peripheral blood, taken on day 0 of AZD1222 vaccination. This receptor was identified in an adult in good health. The CDR3 DNA sequence: TGCGCCAGCAGTACTTCTCCCCCAGGGCGAGAGACCCAGTACTTC. It is translated as CASSTSPPGRETQYF.